A selection of T cell receptor beta chains follows, all from one sample in a study of HIV-infected children after antiretroviral therapy interruption. TCRdb itself ran the 3' RACE reads through MiXCR, one entry per CDR3 protein. The sample includes over 35,000 distinct CDR3 sequences, 5% to 8% seen only once; the top ten take more than 0.95%. Sample: CD45RA+ CD4+ T cells from PBMCs, pooled from several time points, taken from a donor given antiretroviral therapy, either interrupted or continuous. The origin of the receptors is a pool of human donors with HIV. CDR3s include the opening cysteine and the closing phenylalanine or tryptophan. Fields, in order: clone size, J gene, V gene, D gene, CDR3 protein, CDR3 DNA. A D gene is named only where the DNA matches it firmly. Size is omitted from some rows. Given values are once, few, many or a class for expanded clones.

abundance: -; j_gene: TRBJ1-1; v_gene: TRBV29-1; d_gene: -; CDR3aa: CSVGLRWGTEAFF; CDR3nt: TGCAGCGTTGGTCTCAGGTGGGGCACTGAAGCTTTCTTT
abundance: many; j_gene: TRBJ2-1; v_gene: TRBV5-6; d_gene: -; CDR3aa: CASSLGIRDEQFF; CDR3nt: TGTGCCAGCAGCTTGGGCATTCGCGATGAGCAGTTCTTC
abundance: -; j_gene: TRBJ2-2; v_gene: TRBV20-1; d_gene: -; CDR3aa: CSAGSGRELFF; CDR3nt: TGCAGTGCGGGAAGCGGCCGGGAGCTGTTTTTT
abundance: -; j_gene: TRBJ1-1; v_gene: TRBV19; d_gene: TRBD1; CDR3aa: CASRDRGRNTEAFF; CDR3nt: TGTGCCAGTAGAGACAGGGGGCGAAACACTGAAGCTTTCTTT
abundance: many; j_gene: TRBJ1-1; v_gene: TRBV12-3/TRBV12-4; d_gene: -; CDR3aa: CASSRNLNTEAFF; CDR3nt: TGTGCCAGCAGTCGTAACCTGAACACTGAAGCTTTCTTT
abundance: many; j_gene: TRBJ2-7; v_gene: TRBV29-1; d_gene: TRBD1; CDR3aa: CSVSFRQGIGEQYF; CDR3nt: TGCAGCGTTAGCTTCCGACAGGGAATCGGCGAGCAGTACTTC
abundance: many; j_gene: TRBJ1-1; v_gene: TRBV6-5; d_gene: TRBD1; CDR3aa: CASSYRLKDRGDTEAFF; CDR3nt: TGTGCCAGCAGTTACCGACTAAAAGACAGGGGGGACACTGAAGCTTTCTTT
abundance: few; j_gene: TRBJ1-1; v_gene: TRBV29-1; d_gene: -; CDR3aa: CSVVPGSLAEAFF; CDR3nt: TGCAGCGTTGTTCCGGGGTCCCTCGCTGAAGCTTTCTTT
abundance: many; j_gene: TRBJ1-5; v_gene: TRBV7-9; d_gene: -; CDR3aa: CASSIQGGQPQHF; CDR3nt: TGTGCCAGCAGCATCCAGGGAGGTCAGCCCCAGCATTTT
abundance: many; j_gene: TRBJ2-1; v_gene: TRBV4-1; d_gene: TRBD2; CDR3aa: CASSQDQYGGRASNEQFF; CDR3nt: TGCGCCAGCAGCCAAGATCAGTACGGTGGGAGGGCAAGTAATGAGCAGTTCTTC
abundance: many; j_gene: TRBJ2-7; v_gene: TRBV9; d_gene: TRBD2; CDR3aa: CASSESSGNSYEQYF; CDR3nt: TGTGCCAGCAGCGAGTCTAGCGGGAATAGCTACGAGCAGTACTTC
abundance: many; j_gene: TRBJ1-5; v_gene: TRBV18; d_gene: -; CDR3aa: CASSPRFSQPQHF; CDR3nt: TGTGCCAGCTCACCACGTTTTAGTCAGCCCCAGCATTTT
abundance: few; j_gene: TRBJ2-3; v_gene: TRBV6-1; d_gene: TRBD2; CDR3aa: CASSKRGGHADTQYF; CDR3nt: TGTGCCAGCAGCAAGCGGGGGGGCCACGCAGATACGCAGTATTTT
abundance: many; j_gene: TRBJ1-1; v_gene: TRBV7-8; d_gene: -; CDR3aa: CASSLVGLNTEAFF; CDR3nt: TGTGCCAGCAGCTTGGTCGGATTGAACACTGAAGCTTTCTTT
abundance: -; j_gene: TRBJ2-6; v_gene: TRBV28; d_gene: -; CDR3aa: CASSLPGANVLTF; CDR3nt: TGTGCCAGCAGCCTACCTGGGGCCAACGTCCTGACTTTC
abundance: many; j_gene: TRBJ2-6; v_gene: TRBV5-1; d_gene: TRBD2; CDR3aa: CASSFSGGESGANVLTF; CDR3nt: TGCGCCAGCAGCTTTAGCGGGGGGGAATCTGGGGCCAACGTCCTGACTTTC
abundance: -; j_gene: TRBJ2-6; v_gene: TRBV20-1; d_gene: TRBD1; CDR3aa: CSALLPPGQGQSGANVLTF; CDR3nt: TGCAGTGCCCTACTCCCCCCGGGACAGGGACAATCCGGGGCCAACGTCCTGACTTTC
abundance: few; j_gene: TRBJ2-7; v_gene: TRBV7-9; d_gene: TRBD2; CDR3aa: CASSGRLAGVAYEQYF; CDR3nt: TGTGCCAGCAGCGGTAGACTAGCGGGAGTGGCCTACGAGCAGTACTTC
abundance: many; j_gene: TRBJ1-1; v_gene: TRBV6-2/TRBV6-3; d_gene: TRBD1; CDR3aa: CASSRDRVSPEAFF; CDR3nt: TGTGCCAGCAGCAGAGACAGGGTATCGCCTGAAGCTTTCTTT
abundance: -; j_gene: TRBJ2-3; v_gene: TRBV20-1; d_gene: TRBD2; CDR3aa: CSARDRLAGGMDTQYF; CDR3nt: TGCAGTGCTAGAGATCGGCTAGCGGGAGGTATGGATACGCAGTATTTT